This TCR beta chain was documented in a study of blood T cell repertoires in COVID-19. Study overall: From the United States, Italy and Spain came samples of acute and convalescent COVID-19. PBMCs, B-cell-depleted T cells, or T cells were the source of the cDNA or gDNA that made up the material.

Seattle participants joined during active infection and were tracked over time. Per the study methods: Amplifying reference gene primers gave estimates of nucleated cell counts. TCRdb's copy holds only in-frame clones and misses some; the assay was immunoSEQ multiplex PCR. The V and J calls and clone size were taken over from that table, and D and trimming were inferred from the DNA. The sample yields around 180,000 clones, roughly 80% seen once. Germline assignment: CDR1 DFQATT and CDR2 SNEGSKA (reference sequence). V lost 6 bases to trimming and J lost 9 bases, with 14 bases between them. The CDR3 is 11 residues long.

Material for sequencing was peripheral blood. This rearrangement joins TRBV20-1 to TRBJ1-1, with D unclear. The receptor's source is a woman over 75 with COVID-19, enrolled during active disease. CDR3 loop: CSAHAPWQAFF. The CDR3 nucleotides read TGCAGTGCACATGCCCCATGGCAAGCTTTCTTT.